This passage covers 16 T cell receptor beta chains from one sample sequenced in a study of T cell responses to AZD1222 COVID-19 vaccine. Only in-frame clones appear in the TCRdb table, and some are missing; sequencing was by immunoSEQ multiplex PCR. The sample includes about 110,000 clones, 70% to 90% of them seen just once. This material consisted of peripheral blood, taken on day 0 of AZD1222 vaccination. These receptors all stem from an adult in good health.

V gene TRBV30 combines with J gene TRBJ1-1; 7 bases agree with TRBD1. In germline, CDR1 is GTSNPN, CDR2 SVGIG (reference sequence). V lost 0 bases and J lost 4; bases outside the gene matches: 8. CDR3 size: 15 residues. The CDR3 DNA is TGTGCCTGGAGTGTAACCTCACAGGGGCTCACTGAAGCTTTCTTT. Translation: CAWSVTSQGLTEAFF.

This rearrangement joins TRBV18 to TRBJ2-1; tentatively, D is TRBD1 or TRBD2 (5 bases each). Looked up from germline, CDR1 is KGHSH and CDR2 is LQKENI. V gave up 0 bases and J gave up 0 bases, with 15 bases separating them. The CDR3 covers 18 residues. The CDR3 nucleotides read TGTGCCAGCTCACCACCGGGAGCTGGGGGTTCCTCCTACAATGAGCAGTTCTTC. Translation gives CASSPPGAGGSSYNEQFF.

The CDR3 sequence: CASSQVETQYF. CDR3 in DNA: TGTGCCAGCAGCCAAGTCGAGACCCAGTACTTC. The chain recombines TRBV3-1 (or the pseudogene TRBV3-2) with TRBJ2-5, with D hard to call. V gave up 1 base and J gave up 5 bases, with 2 bases separating them. The CDR3 has 11 residues. Germline-derived CDR1 and CDR2 are LGHDT and YNNKEL (reference sequence).

In DNA form, the CDR3 reads TGTGCCACCTATGGGACAGGGCGGTTTGGTAGTGGCTACACCTTC. This sequence encodes CATYGTGRFGSGYTF. The gene calls are TRBV19 and TRBJ1-2; 9 bases line up with TRBD1. CDR1 and CDR2 from the germline V gene are LNHDA and SQIVND (reference sequence). This CDR3 region has 15 residues. Germline trimming cut 10 bases from V and 7 bases from J; bases unmatched to any gene: 16. Based on the CDR3 plus reference TRBV19 and TRBJ1-2, the full variable domain is DGGITQSPKYLFRKEGQNVTLSCEQNLNHDAMYWYRQDPGQGLRLIYYSQIVNDFQKGDIAEGYSVSREKKESFPLTVTSAQKNPTAFYLCATYGTGRFGSGYTFGSGTRLTVV.

This rearrangement joins TRBV7-2 to TRBJ2-2; 10 nucleotides align to TRBD2. Germline V gene sequence: CDR1 SGHTA, CDR2 FQGNSA. CDR3 length: 14 residues. The trim removed 5 bases at V and 5 bases at J, leaving 2 bases unmatched. CDR3: CASSRSGGTGELFF. The CDR3 DNA reads as TGTGCCAGCAGCCGTAGCGGGGGGACCGGGGAGCTGTTTTTT.

The chain combines TRBV4-1 with TRBJ1-2; D is possibly TRBD1 (6 bases). CDR1 and CDR2 from the germline V gene are MGHRA and YSYEKL. This CDR3 has 16 amino acids. The V and J ends lost 0 bases and 4 bases respectively, with 15 bases between them. The CDR3 loop is CASSQDIGGVGYGYTF. CDR3 nucleotides: TGCGCCAGCAGCCAAGATATCGGGGGCGTAGGCTATGGCTACACCTTC.

This rearrangement joins TRBV7-8 to TRBJ2-7; D not resolved. The ends were cut back, 1 base at V and 0 bases at J, with 13 bases in the middle. This CDR3 contains 16 residues. Germline V gives CDR1 SGHVS, CDR2 FQNEAQ. CDR3 sequence reads: CASSLGFTASSYEQYF. As DNA, the CDR3 is TGTGCCAGCAGCTTAGGATTTACAGCCAGCTCCTACGAGCAGTACTTC.

The genes are TRBV2 and TRBJ1-5, with a tentative D call TRBD1 (5 bases). This CDR3 has 13 amino acids. V lost 4 bases and J 4 bases, leaving 8 bases between the germline ends. Germline V CDR1 and CDR2: SNHLY, FYNNEI. CDR3 in amino acids: CASSGQLNQPQHF. The CDR3 DNA is TGTGCCAGCAGTGGACAGCTGAATCAGCCCCAGCATTTT.

The chain is built from TRBV7-2 and TRBJ2-7; D not resolved. V lost 2 bases to trimming and J lost 3 bases, with 5 bases between them. CDR1 and CDR2 (germline): SGHTA, FQGNSA. The CDR3 covers 12 residues. CDR3 DNA: TGTGCCAGCAGCTTAATGTACTACGAGCAGTACTTC. Its protein product is CASSLMYYEQYF.

V gene TRBV28 combines with J gene TRBJ2-1; D call uncertain. The CDR3 sequence is 13 residues long. V was shortened by 9 bases and J by 0 bases, with 9 bases between the two germline ends. Per germline, CDR1 MDHEN and CDR2 SYDVKM. CDR3 sequence reads: CASGPSSYNEQFF. The CDR3 region has the DNA TGTGCCAGTGGTCCGAGCTCCTACAATGAGCAGTTCTTC.

The CDR3 bases are TGTGCCAGCAGTTCCGCCGGACTCACAGGAAACACCATATATTTT. Protein sequence: CASSSAGLTGNTIYF. The rearrangement links TRBV6-5 to TRBJ1-3; D ambiguous. Germline lookup yields CDR1 MNHEY and CDR2 SVGAGI. The CDR3 has 15 residues. Trimming removed 4 bases from V and 4 bases from J, with 14 bases in between.

J is TRBJ2-3 and V is TRBV7-9; 10 nucleotides match TRBD2. The CDR3 totals 18 residues. Germline CDR1 reads SEHNR; CDR2 reads FQNEAQ (reference sequence). Trimming took 0 bases from V and 1 from J; bases not matched to a gene: 7. The CDR3 region has the DNA TGTGCCAGCAGCTTAGCGCCCCGAGGACTAGCGGGCACAGATACGCAGTATTTT. Translating gives CASSLAPRGLAGTDTQYF.

The chain employs TRBV4-1 and TRBJ1-1; D gene unclear. The germline CDR1 and CDR2 sequences are MGHRA and YSYEKL. V was cut by 1 base and J by 0 bases, with 18 bases left in between. This CDR3 is built from 18 residues. The CDR3 DNA sequence: TGCGCCAGCAGCCAAGGAGGTGGTGGGGTTTATTTGAACACTGAAGCTTTCTTT. It yields the protein CASSQGGGGVYLNTEAFF.

The rearrangement joins TRBV7-3 to TRBJ1-1; D gene uncertain. CDR3 size: 15 residues. CDR1 SGHTA and CDR2 FQGTGA come from the germline V gene. V lost 0 bases, J lost 3 bases, and 11 bases lay in between. CDR3 DNA: TGTGCCAGCAGCTTAACTGGGAATTGGGACACTGAAGCTTTCTTT. It yields the protein CASSLTGNWDTEAFF.

This sequence joins TRBV5-1 and TRBJ1-5; the D gene is possibly TRBD1 (5 bases). Germline values: CDR1 SGHRS, CDR2 YFSETQ. Trimming shortened V by 1 base and J by 5 bases, and 13 bases separated the two germline ends. This CDR3 is 15 amino acids long. DNA for the CDR3: TGCGCCAGCAGCTTGAACGGGGGGTCGGATCAGCCCCAGCATTTT. Protein: CASSLNGGSDQPQHF.

CDR3 loop: CASSPIDRDNQPQHF. The CDR3 DNA is TGTGCCAGCAGCCCGATCGACAGGGACAATCAGCCCCAGCATTTT. V usage is TRBV28 and J usage is TRBJ1-5; TRBD1 matches 7 bases. The V and J ends lost 6 bases and 3 bases, in that order; junction bases with no gene match: 8. Per germline, CDR1 MDHEN and CDR2 SYDVKM. The CDR3 is 15 amino acids.